One sample yielded the 25 T cell receptor beta chains listed below, sequenced in a study of spatial heterogeneity in lung cancer. The sample's time point: blood at routine non-recurrence follow-up after resection. TCRdb redid the calling of the 5' RACE reads with MiXCR, one entry per CDR3 protein. This sample yields over 15,000 distinct CDR3 sequences, of which about 6% are seen a single time; over 20% belongs to the top ten. This material consisted of PBMCs, taken at follow-up. The receptors originated from a male donor with early-stage non-small cell lung cancer.

This clonotype was seen many times. The CDR3 region has the DNA TGTGCCAGCAGTTTTGGGACAGGGGACTACGAGCAGTACTTC. It specifies CASSFGTGDYEQYF. The gene calls are TRBV28 and TRBJ2-7; 10 nucleotides line up with TRBD1. CDR1 and CDR2 from the germline V gene are MDHEN and SYDVKM. The CDR3 spans 14 residues. The V gene end was trimmed by 3 bases and the J gene end by 3 bases; junction bases not matched to a gene: 2.

Ten or more counts support this clonotype. The chain couples TRBV10-3 to TRBJ1-5; no firm D call. CDR1 and CDR2 (germline): ENHRY, SYGVKD. This CDR3 has 17 residues. V shed 11 bases and J shed 0 bases, with 23 bases lying between them. CDR3 region: CAPRRTQTEYSNQPQHF. The CDR3 DNA is TGTGCCCCTCGTAGGACCCAAACAGAGTATAGCAATCAGCCCCAGCATTTT.

This clonotype was picked up many times. The gene calls are TRBV27 and TRBJ2-6, with no clear D. CDR3 length: 16 residues. Trimming left V 0 bases short and J 0 bases short, with 6 bases between. Germline CDR1 MNHEY, CDR2 SMNVEV (reference sequence). CDR3 loop: CASSLSPFSGANVLTF. The CDR3 DNA reads TGTGCCAGCAGTTTATCTCCCTTCTCTGGGGCCAACGTCCTGACTTTC.

The gene calls are TRBV6-5 and TRBJ2-1, with TRBD1 matching over 7 bases. The ends lost 0 bases at V and 7 bases at J; junction bases unmatched: 6. The CDR3 extends over 15 amino acids. Germline V gene data show CDR1 as MNHEY and CDR2 as SVGAGI. Here the CDR3 DNA reads TGTGCCAGCAGTTACTCGAGAGGGGGCTGGAATGAGCAGTTCTTC. Translating gives CASSYSRGGWNEQFF.

By share, this clonotype counts as medium-sized (0.01 to 0.1%). For the CDR3, the DNA is TGTGCCAGCAGCTTAGCGCGGAATCAGCCCCAGCATTTT. Its translation: CASSLARNQPQHF. V usage is TRBV7-2 and J usage is TRBJ1-5; D remains ambiguous. The CDR3 extends over 13 amino acids. With 0 bases removed from V and 4 bases from J, the gap between germline ends came to 4 bases. CDR1 is SGHTA and CDR2 is FQGNSA in the germline V gene.

This clonotype has at least ten counts. The chain recombines TRBV28 with TRBJ1-2, with D perhaps matching TRBD1 (6 bases). Germline CDR1 MDHEN, CDR2 SYDVKM. The CDR3 is 16 residues long. V lost 1 base to trimming and J lost 8 bases, with 20 bases between them. The CDR3 region has the DNA TGTGCCAGCAGTTTATTATATTTTGTGGGGGGCAAGGGCTACACCTTC. Its protein product is CASSLLYFVGGKGYTF.

The chain combines TRBV11-2 with TRBJ2-3; TRBD2 aligns across 10 bases. Germline trimming cut 6 bases from V and 4 bases from J; bases unmatched to any gene: 4. The germline gives CDR1 SGHAT, CDR2 FQNNGV. There are 14 residues in the CDR3. The DNA for the CDR3 is TGTGCCAGCAGACTAGCGGGAAGGGCAGATACGCAGTATTTT. Translating gives CASRLAGRADTQYF.

This clonotype was detected many times. The genes are TRBV27 and TRBJ2-5; D perhaps matches TRBD2 (6 bases). This CDR3 region has 14 residues. Looked up from germline, CDR1 is MNHEY and CDR2 is SMNVEV (reference sequence). Trimming shortened V by 5 bases and J by 0 bases, and 10 bases separated the two germline ends. CDR3 sequence reads: CASSDREYQETQYF. CDR3 nucleotides: TGTGCCAGCAGTGACCGGGAGTACCAAGAGACCCAGTACTTC.

The V gene is TRBV11-2, the J gene TRBJ2-1; D may be TRBD2 (5 bases). The CDR3 is 14 residues long. V was trimmed by 1 base and J by 2 bases, leaving 6 bases between them. The germline CDR1 and CDR2 sequences are SGHAT and FQNNGV. The CDR3 here is CASSLVGTYNEQFF. CDR3 nucleotides: TGTGCCAGCAGCTTAGTCGGGACCTACAATGAGCAGTTCTTC. Looking up the rest from reference TRBV11-2 and TRBJ2-1 gives the full variable domain: EAGVAQSPRYKIIEKRQSVAFWCNPISGHATLYWYQQILGQGPKLLIQFQNNGVVDDSQLPKDRFSAERLKGVDSTLKIQPAKLEDSAVYLCASSLVGTYNEQFFGPGTRLTVL.

This clonotype has at least ten counts. This rearrangement joins TRBV7-3 to TRBJ2-2, with D possibly being TRBD1 (5 bases). The V and J ends lost 5 bases and 1 base respectively, with 8 bases between them. CDR3 length equals 14 residues. Germline CDR1 reads SGHTA; CDR2 reads FQGTGA. The CDR3 bases are TGTGCCAGCAGCCCCGGACAGAACACCGGGGAGCTGTTTTTT. It is translated as CASSPGQNTGELFF.

In this sample, this clonotype turned up many times. The V gene is TRBV7-9, the J gene TRBJ1-2; 8 bases match TRBD1. Germline V gene sequence: CDR1 SEHNR, CDR2 FQNEAQ (reference sequence). The CDR3 spans 13 residues. J was trimmed by 8 bases and V by 2 bases; bases with no gene match: 4. The CDR3 spells CASSLQGAKGYTF. CDR3 in DNA: TGTGCCAGCAGCTTACAGGGGGCTAAGGGCTACACCTTC.

This clonotype rates as medium-sized. V usage is TRBV13 and J usage is TRBJ2-3; D possibly matches TRBD1 or TRBD2 (5 bases each). The CDR3 extends over 12 amino acids. Germline V lookup: CDR1 PRHDT, CDR2 FYEKMQ (reference sequence). V was shortened by 5 bases and J by 6 bases, with 9 bases between the two germline ends. The CDR3 coding sequence is TGTGCCAGCAGCCCCTGGGGGGATACGCAGTATTTT. This translates into CASSPWGDTQYF.

At least ten counts were recorded for this clonotype. This chain joins TRBV4-2 and TRBJ2-7; 13 bases align to TRBD2. V lost 1 base, J lost 5 bases, and 5 bases stayed unmatched. CDR1 and CDR2 from the germline V gene are LGHNA and YNFKEQ. This CDR3 has 16 amino acids. CDR3 sequence reads: CASSQAGLAGENEQYF. CDR3 coding DNA: TGTGCCAGCAGCCAAGCCGGACTAGCGGGAGAAAACGAGCAGTACTTC.

Ten or more counts support this clonotype. The CDR3 protein is CSARDVLAGVMLGTDTQYF. CDR3 DNA: TGCAGTGCTAGAGATGTACTAGCGGGAGTGATGTTAGGCACAGATACGCAGTATTTT. The J gene is TRBJ2-3, the V gene TRBV20-1; TRBD2 agrees at 11 bases. Germline CDR1 is DFQATT and CDR2 is SNEGSKA (reference sequence). The CDR3 runs to 19 residues. V trimming: 0 bases; J trimming: 1 base; junction bases outside the gene matches: 12.

This clonotype occurred many times. The chain links TRBV24-1 to TRBJ2-4; TRBD2 is a possible D gene (6 bases). There are 14 residues in the CDR3. Trimming took 4 bases from V and 10 from J, leaving 16 bases between them. CDR1 is KGHDR and CDR2 is SFDVKD in the germline V gene. The chain's CDR3 is CATSEPTRPGIQYF. The CDR3 DNA reads as TGTGCCACCAGTGAGCCGACTAGGCCAGGGATTCAGTACTTC.

This clonotype is medium-sized (0.01 to 0.1%). The chain links TRBV2 to TRBJ1-6; maybe TRBD1 (6 bases). There are 15 residues in the CDR3. Germline V CDR1 and CDR2: SNHLY, FYNNEI. V was shortened by 3 bases and J by 5 bases, with 11 bases between the two germline ends. Written as DNA, the CDR3 is TGTGCCAGCAGTGAGCCCAAGGGGGATAATTCACCCCTCCACTTT. Translation: CASSEPKGDNSPLHF.

This clonotype came up many times. The chain uses TRBV20-1 and TRBJ2-5; 9 bases fit TRBD2. The germline V gene encodes CDR1 DFQATT and CDR2 SNEGSKA (reference sequence). The CDR3 is made up of 15 amino acids. V lost 5 bases and J lost 5; bases outside the gene matches: 12. The CDR3 here is CSAAELAGGGETQYF. The CDR3, as DNA: TGCAGTGCTGCGGAACTAGCGGGCGGGGGGGAGACCCAGTACTTC.

This clonotype has at least ten counts. The chain recombines TRBV4-3 with TRBJ1-1; no reliable D call. The CDR3 sequence is 13 residues long. The germline V gene encodes CDR1 LGHNA and CDR2 YSLEER. Trimming took off 0 bases at V and 3 bases at J, with 5 bases between the two ends. The CDR3 DNA reads as TGCGCCAGCAGCCAAGAAATGGACACTGAAGCTTTCTTT. Amino acid sequence: CASSQEMDTEAFF.

This chain links TRBV7-6 with TRBJ2-1; D is undetermined. Germline CDR1 SGHVS, CDR2 FNYEAQ. CDR3 length: 15 amino acids. Trimming cost V 2 bases and J 4 bases, with 12 bases left between them. DNA for the CDR3: TGTGCCAGCAGCTTAAGGCTCACCGATTACAATGAGCAGTTCTTC. Its translation: CASSLRLTDYNEQFF.

This clonotype was counted ten times or more. The chain has TRBV28 and TRBJ1-2; D uncertain. Trimming stripped 7 bases from V and 0 bases from J, with 15 bases between. The CDR3 runs 15 residues. Germline loops: CDR1 MDHEN, CDR2 SYDVKM. CDR3 sequence reads: CASIAITAPNYGYTF. DNA of the CDR3: TGTGCCAGCATCGCGATTACAGCCCCTAACTATGGCTACACCTTC.

This clonotype has ten or more counts. The gene calls are TRBV12-3 or TRBV12-4 and TRBJ2-7; tentatively, D is TRBD1 (6 bases). The CDR3 runs 17 residues. Trimming pared 6 bases from V and 4 bases from J, leaving 25 bases between. The CDR3 loop is CASSHLGWGPPNYEQYF. CDR3 nucleotides: TGTGCCAGCAGCCATCTTGGCTGGGGGCCCCCCAATTACGAGCAGTACTTC.

The chain employs TRBV9 and TRBJ1-6; tentative D call: TRBD1 (5 bases). CDR3 size: 15 residues. V shed 5 bases and J shed 0 bases, with 9 bases lying between them. Germline CDR1 SGDLS, CDR2 YYNGEE. The CDR3 region has the DNA TGTGCCAGCAGTCGGGGGAGCTCCTATAATTCACCCCTCCACTTT. Amino acids: CASSRGSSYNSPLHF.

This clonotype is large by share. The junction does not match germline at one end; this may be a read error. The chain recombines TRBV7-7 with TRBJ2-2; D might be TRBD1 or TRBD2, each matching 5 bases. The CDR3 has 14 amino acids. Germline assignment: CDR1 SSHAT and CDR2 FNYEAQ (reference sequence). CDR3: CASRRDDLPGELFF. The CDR3 nucleotides read TGTGCTAGCAGAAGGGACGACCTACCCGGGGAGCTGTTTTTT.

This clonotype was observed at least ten times. V and J are TRBV2 and TRBJ2-1; 11 bases fit TRBD2. The CDR3 has 17 residues. The germline gives CDR1 SNHLY, CDR2 FYNNEI. V was clipped by 5 bases and J by 3 bases; unmatched bases: 9. The CDR3 region is CASSLRVAGGNYNEQFF. CDR3 in DNA: TGTGCCAGCAGTTTACGCGTAGCGGGAGGGAACTACAATGAGCAGTTCTTC.

With respect to this clonotype: A much larger clone sits a single nucleotide away, making a read error possible. The chain uses TRBV14 and TRBJ2-3, with 10 bases fitting TRBD1. Germline CDR1 is SGHDN and CDR2 is FVKESK. The CDR3 is 14 residues long. The junction had 5 bases not matched to a gene; V was cut back by 6 bases and J by 5 bases. Here the CDR3 DNA reads TGTGCCAGCAGTCCGGACAGGGGGGAAGATACGCAGTATTTT. Amino acids: CASSPDRGEDTQYF. The full variable domain, rest sourced from reference TRBV14 and TRBJ2-3, is EAGVTQFPSHSVIEKGQTVTLRCDPISGHDNLYWYRRVMGKEIKFLLHFVKESKQDESGMPNNRFLAERTGGTYSTLKVQPAELEDSGVYFCASSPDRGEDTQYFGPGTRLTVL.